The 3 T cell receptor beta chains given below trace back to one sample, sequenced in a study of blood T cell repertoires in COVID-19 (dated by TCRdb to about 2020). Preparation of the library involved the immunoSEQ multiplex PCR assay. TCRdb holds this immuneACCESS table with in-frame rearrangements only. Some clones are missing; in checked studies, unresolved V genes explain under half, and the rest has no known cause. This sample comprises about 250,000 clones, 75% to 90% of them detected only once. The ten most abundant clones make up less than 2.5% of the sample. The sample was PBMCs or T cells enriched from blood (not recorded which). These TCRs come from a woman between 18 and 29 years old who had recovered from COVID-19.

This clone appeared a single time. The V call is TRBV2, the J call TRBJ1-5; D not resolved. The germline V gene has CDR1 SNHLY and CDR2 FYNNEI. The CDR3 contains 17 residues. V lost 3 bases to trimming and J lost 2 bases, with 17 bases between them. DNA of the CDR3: TGTGCCAGCAGTGATTTTAGGACTCAGAGGGGCAATCAGCCCCAGCATTTT. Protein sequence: CASSDFRTQRGNQPQHF.

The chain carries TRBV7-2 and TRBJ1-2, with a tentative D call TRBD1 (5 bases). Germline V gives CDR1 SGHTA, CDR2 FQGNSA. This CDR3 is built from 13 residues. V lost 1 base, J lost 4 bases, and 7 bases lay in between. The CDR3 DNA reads TGTGCCAGCAGCTTAGGCAGGGTCTATGGCTACACCTTC. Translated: CASSLGRVYGYTF.

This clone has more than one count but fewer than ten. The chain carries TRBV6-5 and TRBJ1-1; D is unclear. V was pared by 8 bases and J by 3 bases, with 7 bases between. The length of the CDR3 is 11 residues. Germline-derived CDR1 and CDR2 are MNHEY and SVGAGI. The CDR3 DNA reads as TGTGCCAGCTGCCGGGACACTGAAGCTTTCTTT. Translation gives CASCRDTEAFF.